This is a list of T cell receptor beta chains from one sample in a study of T cells in narcolepsy. Only in-frame clones appear in the TCRdb table, and some are missing; sequencing was by immunoSEQ multiplex PCR. The sample yields 32,000 or so clones, 79% seen once. The sample comprised memory (CD45RA-) CD4+ T cells from blood. The receptors originated from a human donor in good health. CDR3s include the opening cysteine and the closing phenylalanine or tryptophan. A D gene is named only where the DNA matches it firmly. Size is omitted from some rows. Given values are once, few, many or a class for expanded clones.

NA TRBJ2-7 TRBV5-1 NA TGCGCCAGCAGCTTGGGGTTACAGGGAGACCACGAGCAGTACTTC CASSLGLQGDHEQYF
NA TRBJ1-5 TRBV7-9 NA TGTGCCAGCAGCTTACCGGGCGGGACGCTAAATCAGCCCCAGCATTTT CASSLPGGTLNQPQHF
NA TRBJ2-7 TRBV27 NA TGTGCCAGCAGCCGCGGTGGGGGACGGAGCTCCTACGAGCAGTACTTC CASSRGGGRSSYEQYF
NA TRBJ2-2 TRBV5-4 TRBD2 TGTGCCAGCAGCCGGACTAGCGGAAACACCGGGGAGCTGTTTTTT CASSRTSGNTGELFF
NA TRBJ2-7 TRBV20-1 NA TGCAGTGCTGGGGCGGGCGCCAAGCAGTACTTC CSAGAGAKQYF
NA TRBJ1-1 TRBV20-1 NA TGCAGTGCTAGGACAGTGCCTGAAGCTTTCTTT CSARTVPEAFF
NA TRBJ2-6 TRBV5-1 NA TGCGCCAGCAGCTTGTCTGGGACTGGGGCCAACGTCCTGACTTTC CASSLSGTGANVLTF
NA TRBJ1-1 TRBV5-1 TRBD1 TGCGCCAGCAGCTGGCGGACAGGGGGCGTTACTGAAGCTTTCTTT CASSWRTGGVTEAFF
once TRBJ2-7 TRBV21-1 NA TGTGCCAGCAGCAAAGGGACAGGGCCTTCCTACGAGCAGTACTTC CASSKGTGPSYEQYF
NA TRBJ2-1 TRBV6-6 TRBD1 TGTGCCAGCAGTTCGGGGTGGGACAGCAATGAGCAGTTCTTC CASSSGWDSNEQFF
NA TRBJ1-5 TRBV10-3 NA TGTGCCATCAGTGAGTCAGGGGTGGGTGGCGGACACCAGCCCCAGCATTTT CAISESGVGGGHQPQHF
NA TRBJ1-2 TRBV29-1 NA TGCAGCTCAACAGAGAACTATGGCTACACCTTC CSSTENYGYTF
NA TRBJ1-5 TRBV6-5 NA TGTGCCAGCACCGTGGGGGGCATTCAGCCCCAGCATTTT CASTVGGIQPQHF
NA TRBJ2-3 TRBV5-1 TRBD2 TGCGCCAGCAGCTTGGTGGGGCCTAGCGGGAGCAACCCAGATACGCAGTATTTT CASSLVGPSGSNPDTQYF
few TRBJ1-1 TRBV15 NA TGTGCCACCAGCAGAGGCGGGGGGGGGCGGACTGAAGCTTTCTTT CATSRGGGGRTEAFF
NA TRBJ2-7 TRBV30 TRBD2 TGTGCCTGGAGCGCTAGCGGATCCTACGAGCAGTACTTC CAWSASGSYEQYF
NA TRBJ2-5 TRBV7-9 NA TGTGCCAGTAGGGGTGCCCAATGGGAGACCCAGTACTTC CASRGAQWETQYF
NA TRBJ2-1 TRBV6-1 NA TGTGCCAGCAGTGAAGATGCTAGCCCCTACAATGAGCAGTTCTTC CASSEDASPYNEQFF
NA TRBJ2-1 TRBV5-8 TRBD2 TGTGCCAGCAGCCGCCGGTCGGGGACTAGCGGGAGTAATGAGCAGTTCTTC CASSRRSGTSGSNEQFF
once TRBJ2-5 TRBV10-3 NA TGTGCCATCAAAGTAGGCGGGCCCCAAGAGACCCAGTACTTC CAIKVGGPQETQYF
NA TRBJ1-1 TRBV27 NA TGTGCCAGCAGTTTAACCCCCCCGGGGCTGAACACTGAAGCTTTCTTT CASSLTPPGLNTEAFF
NA TRBJ1-2 TRBV5-6 NA TGTGCCAGCAGCCCAAGGCCCTACTGGACAGAAAACTATGGCTACACCTTC CASSPRPYWTENYGYTF
NA TRBJ1-2 TRBV7-2 TRBD1 TGTGCCAGCAGCTTAGCATCGACAGGGGGCTACGACTATGGCTACACCTTC CASSLASTGGYDYGYTF
NA TRBJ2-1 TRBV19 TRBD2 TGTGCCAGTAGTATTTGGCCTAGCGGGAGCAATGAGCAGTTCTTC CASSIWPSGSNEQFF
NA TRBJ2-1 TRBV10-1 NA TGCGCCAGCTCCGCCGGGAGTGGGCACAATGAGCAGTTCTTC CASSAGSGHNEQFF
NA TRBJ2-3 TRBV4-1 TRBD2 TGCGCCAGCAGCCCTAGGGTAGCGGGAGGGGGGGATACGCAGTATTTT CASSPRVAGGGDTQYF
few TRBJ1-1 TRBV30 NA TGTGCCTGGAGGATTCGGGTGAACACTGAAGCTTTCTTT CAWRIRVNTEAFF
NA TRBJ2-5 TRBV2 NA TGTGCCAGCATCGGTGCGGTGGGGGAGACCCAGTACTTC CASIGAVGETQYF
NA TRBJ1-1 TRBV18 TRBD1 TGTGCCAGCTCACCGGGACAGGGAGCTGAAGCTTTCTTT CASSPGQGAEAFF
NA TRBJ2-3 TRBV19 TRBD2 TGTGCCAGTAGTAAAGGGACTAGCGCAGATACGCAGTATTTT CASSKGTSADTQYF
few TRBJ2-5 TRBV15 NA TGTGCCACCAGCAGAGATGCCCGGGGGCAAGAGACCCAGTACTTC CATSRDARGQETQYF
NA TRBJ2-5 TRBV5-3 NA TGTGCCAGAAGCTTGTGGGGGCGCGAGACCCAGTACTTC CARSLWGRETQYF
NA TRBJ1-5 TRBV10-3 NA TGTGCCATCAGTGAAGGCAGGGAAGGCAATCAGCCCCAGCATTTT CAISEGREGNQPQHF
once TRBJ2-1 TRBV11-2 TRBD2 TGTGCCAGCAGCTTAGCGGGAGGCACAGCCCTTGGTGAGCAGTTCTTC CASSLAGGTALGEQFF
NA TRBJ2-7 TRBV5-1 TRBD2 TGCGCCAGCGCGGTGTCTAGCGGGGATAGACCCTACGAGCAGTACTTC CASAVSSGDRPYEQYF
NA TRBJ2-1 TRBV9 TRBD2 TGTGCCAGCACGAAGCGGGAGTTCGACAATGAGCAGTTCTTC CASTKREFDNEQFF
NA TRBJ1-2 TRBV19 TRBD1 TGTGCCAGTAGCCTCGAGACAGGGGGCGACTATGGCTACACCTTC CASSLETGGDYGYTF
few TRBJ1-5 TRBV30 NA TGTGCCTGGAGTAGAGGGACAATGGGAAATCAGCCCCAGCATTTT CAWSRGTMGNQPQHF
NA TRBJ2-1 TRBV5-6 NA TGTGCCAGCAGCTTGCGACTGGGGTTCCGGTTCTTC CASSLRLGFRFF
NA TRBJ1-4 TRBV7-9 NA TGTGCCAGCAGCTTACCGGGGGGCAGGGAAAAACTGTTTTTT CASSLPGGREKLFF
NA TRBJ2-7 TRBV4-2 NA TGTGCCAGCAGCCAAGATGTCGGAGGACACGTCCCCGAGCAGTACTTC CASSQDVGGHVPEQYF
NA TRBJ2-2 TRBV7-3 NA TGTGCCAGCAGCCCGGGGGCACTGGGCACCGGGGAGCTGTTTTTT CASSPGALGTGELFF